Sequencing of this TCR beta chain was carried out in a study of PD-L1 blockade in urothelial cancer. Study context: Patients, treated from about 2014 onward, received atezolizumab 1,200 mg intravenously every 3 weeks. Twenty-five of 29 patients were men who had bladder-origin urothelial cancer.

Some clones are missing from TCRdb's copy, which holds only in-frame ones; the method was immunoSEQ multiplex PCR. Of 83,000 or so clones listed, less than 85% are singletons. Time point indicated: peripheral blood 6 weeks after treatment start. CDR1 and CDR2 (germline): PRHDT, FYEKMQ (reference sequence). Trimming took 5 bases from V and 1 from J; bases not matched to a gene: 4. This CDR3 contains 15 residues. The sequencing used PBMCs, collected around atezolizumab (anti-PD-L1) treatment. The chain carries TRBV13 and TRBJ2-7, with 11 bases aligning to TRBD2. This receptor was identified in a man aged 65 to 79 with urothelial cancer. CDR3 sequence reads: CASSPTSGRSYEQYF. CDR3 sequence (DNA): TGTGCCAGCAGCCCAACTAGCGGGAGATCCTACGAGCAGTACTTC.